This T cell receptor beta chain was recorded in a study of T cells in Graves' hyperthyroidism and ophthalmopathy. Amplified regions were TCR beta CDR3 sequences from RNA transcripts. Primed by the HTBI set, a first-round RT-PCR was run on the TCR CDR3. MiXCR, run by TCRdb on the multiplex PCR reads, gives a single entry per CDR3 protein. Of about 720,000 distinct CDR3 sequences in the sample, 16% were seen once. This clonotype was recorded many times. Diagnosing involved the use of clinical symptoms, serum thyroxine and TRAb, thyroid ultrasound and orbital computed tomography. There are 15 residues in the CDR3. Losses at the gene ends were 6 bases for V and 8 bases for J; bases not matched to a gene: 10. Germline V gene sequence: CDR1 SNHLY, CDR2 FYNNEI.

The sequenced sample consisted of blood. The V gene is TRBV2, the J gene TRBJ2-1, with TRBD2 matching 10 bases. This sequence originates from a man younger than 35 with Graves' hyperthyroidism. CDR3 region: CASRPRTSGKDEQFF. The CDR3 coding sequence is TGTGCCAGCAGACCCCGGACTAGCGGCAAGGATGAGCAGTTCTTC. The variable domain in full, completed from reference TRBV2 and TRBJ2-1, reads EPEVTQTPSHQVTQMGQEVILRCVPISNHLYFYWYRQILGQKVEFLVSFYNNEISEKSEIFDDQFSVERPDGSNFTLKIRSTKLEDSAMYFCASRPRTSGKDEQFFGPGTRLTVL.